These T cell receptor beta chains were read from a single sample in a study of PD-L1 blockade in urothelial cancer. Sequencing used immunoSEQ multiplex PCR; TCRdb keeps in-frame clones, though not all of them. This table has 130,000 or so clones, around 84% appearing once. The sample here was PBMCs, taken around atezolizumab (anti-PD-L1) treatment. Receptor source: a man in his fifties with urothelial cancer. Both conserved end residues are part of each CDR3. Clone size appears in some rows only: once, few, many, or a class for an expanded clone.

v_gene,abundance,CDR3aa
TRBV6-1,NA,CASRVDFLNTEAFF
TRBV7-9,NA,CASSLGQNYGYTF
TRBV7-9,NA,CASSLGGRGVSNSPLHF
TRBV7-2,NA,CASSSSSTSPLQYF
TRBV2,NA,CASSEQVFYNEQFF
TRBV28,few,CASSRPEARLGQPQHF
TRBV19,NA,CASSIAGQGISGANVLTF
TRBV11-2,NA,CASSLDAPSVIGKNIQYF
TRBV7-2,NA,CASSSPRSGNQPQHF
TRBV7-7,NA,CASSLTGGTGELFF
TRBV6-1,NA,CASSRDRGSPLHF
TRBV2,NA,CASSMGGANYNEQFF
TRBV18,NA,CASSPDGGLKQYF
TRBV27,NA,CATRTGGAGNTIYF
TRBV4-2,many,CASSQGSWEKNTGELFF
TRBV7-9,NA,CASSLAGGSDTQYF
TRBV11-2,NA,CASSFLAGGSYEQYF
TRBV11-2,NA,CASSLVGAVDEQYF
TRBV27,once,CASSLSSGRVTGELFF
TRBV19,NA,CASSILSSYNEQFF
TRBV6-5,NA,CASSFRRVTDTQYF
TRBV7-9,NA,CASSRDSLPDTQYF
TRBV5-4,NA,CASSLVRGDRGRAAYEQYF
TRBV6-5,NA,CASSPTGGTQYF
TRBV11-2,NA,CASSLDTRGYEQYF
TRBV30,NA,CAWSVGGEQFF
TRBV25-1,NA,CASEAEKKNTGELFF
TRBV7-2,NA,CASSLALAQGWAFF
TRBV5-8,NA,CASSLGAHGPSGYTDTQYF
TRBV9,NA,CASSAGEGAGVYEQYF
TRBV27,NA,CASSLGTGGGGYTF
TRBV5-1,NA,CASSERNEQFF
TRBV27,NA,CASSSHGSDYGYTF
TRBV12-5,few,CASAPPGQGREKNTEAFF
TRBV4-2,NA,CASSPELAGVHNEQFF
TRBV7-6,NA,CASSLGTQATKMNTEAFF
TRBV7-6,NA,CASSPRDSGNTIYF
TRBV7-6,NA,CASSLGTRPPEQYF
TRBV13,NA,CASSLGGYQNNEQFF
TRBV14,NA,CASSPGGAVYNEQFF
TRBV6-6,few,CASTYGNTEAFF
TRBV21-1,once,CASSKEGFWWGDTQYF
TRBV14,NA,CASSQVGAYREQYF
TRBV28,once,CASSLVPQGSTGELFF
TRBV12-5,NA,CASGLGDRGGETQYF
TRBV2,NA,CASRPRTGADTQYF
TRBV15,NA,CATSNQKLETQYF
TRBV27,NA,CASSLSRSFHEQYF
TRBV4-2,NA,CASSQDGTPGRETQYF
TRBV6-5,NA,CASSKGGVNYGYTF
TRBV13,NA,CASSSGGSSYEQYF
TRBV28,NA,CASSPSRQGNQPQHF
TRBV29-1,NA,CSARPDRDTEAFF